A selection of T cell receptor beta chains follows, all from one sample in a study of blood T cells in healthy people across ages. In TCRdb, the 5' RACE reads were re-called with MiXCR into one record per CDR3 protein. The table records some 1,000,000 distinct CDR3 sequences, under 30% of them present only once. These same data were also listed under a study on T cells of mothers and their children.

The sequenced sample was blood. The receptors stem from a girl between 2 and 10 years old in good health. CDR3s include the opening cysteine and the closing phenylalanine or tryptophan. The D gene is left open where the match is weak. Clone size is stated in some rows and not others, as once, few, many or a class when expanded.

TRBV29-1	TRBJ1-2	once	TRBD1	14	TGCAGCGTTGAAGCCCAGGACAGGGGCTTTGGCTACACCTTC	CSVEAQDRGFGYTF
TRBV7-6	TRBJ2-1	.	.	12	TGTGCCAGCAGGGGGGGGCCCAATGAGCAGTTCTTC	CASRGGPNEQFF
TRBV2	TRBJ1-4	few	TRBD1	14	TGTACCAGTAGAGCAACAGGGGTTACTGAAAAACTGTTTTTT	CTSRATGVTEKLFF
TRBV7-3	TRBJ2-7	.	TRBD2	16	TGTGCCAGCAGCCCTGACCCGGGACTAGCGGCCTACGAGCAGTACTTC	CASSPDPGLAAYEQYF
TRBV6-2/TRBV6-3	TRBJ1-2	once	.	24	.	CASSPLRGSETQYFGPEQWSGYTF
TRBV5-1	TRBJ1-1	few	TRBD1	15	TGCGCCAGCAGCTGGGGACAGAACAAGAACACTGAAGCTTTCTTT	CASSWGQNKNTEAFF
TRBV23-1	TRBJ2-3	.	.	15	TGCGCCAGCAGTCACACCGGGCTTGTAACAGATACGCAGTATTTT	CASSHTGLVTDTQYF
TRBV6-1	TRBJ2-1	.	.	16	TGTGCCAGCAGCAACCAGGGGGGACCCCAGGGCAATGAGCAGTTCTTC	CASSNQGGPQGNEQFF
TRBV29-1	TRBJ2-3	.	TRBD1	16	TGCAGCGTAAAAACAGGGGGCCGGGTGGGCACAGATACGCAGTATTTT	CSVKTGGRVGTDTQYF
TRBV7-9	TRBJ2-7	.	.	14	TGTGCCAGCAGCCATAGGGACCCCCCGTACGAGCAGTACTTC	CASSHRDPPYEQYF
TRBV11-2	TRBJ2-5	few	TRBD2	15	TGTGCCAGCAGCTTAGCTATAGCGGGAATGGAGACCCAGTACTTC	CASSLAIAGMETQYF
TRBV28	TRBJ2-7	.	.	15	TGTGCCAGCAGTTTGTTTCAGCAGGAGCCCTACGAGCAGTACTTC	CASSLFQQEPYEQYF
TRBV29-1	TRBJ1-4	.	.	13	TGCAGCGCTAAGGGCCCTGCGGAGGAAAAACTGTTTTTT	CSAKGPAEEKLFF
TRBV6-5	TRBJ2-7	.	.	17	TGTGCCAGCAGTTTTGCCCCCGACAGTTTGCTTGGCTACGAGCAGTACTTC	CASSFAPDSLLGYEQYF
TRBV7-3	TRBJ1-6	few	TRBD1	15	TGTGCCAGCACTCACCGACAGGGCCGGAATTCACCCCTCCACTTT	CASTHRQGRNSPLHF
TRBV29-1	TRBJ2-4	.	.	12	TGCAGCGTTGATGACGCCAAAAACATTCAGTACTTC	CSVDDAKNIQYF
TRBV13	TRBJ1-1	.	.	14	TGTGCCAGCAGCCCCGGACAGTCGCGGATTGAAGCTTTCTTT	CASSPGQSRIEAFF
TRBV7-9	TRBJ2-6	.	TRBD2	18	TGTGCCAGCAGCTCGGGCGGCAGCGGGGACTCTGGGGCCAACGTCCTGACTTTC	CASSSGGSGDSGANVLTF
TRBV3-1	TRBJ2-7	.	.	17	TGTGCCAGCAGCCAAGTGCTGTCAGGACAGCTCACCTACGAGCAGTACTTC	CASSQVLSGQLTYEQYF
TRBV12-3/TRBV12-4	TRBJ1-5	.	.	13	TGTGCCAGCAGTTATATGGCAGATCAGCCCCAGCATTTT	CASSYMADQPQHF
TRBV25-1	TRBJ1-2	.	.	13	TGTGCCAGCAGTGCTACGGGGTTCCGGGGCTACACCTTC	CASSATGFRGYTF
TRBV4-3	TRBJ2-5	few	.	15	TGCGCCAGCAGCCAAGATTTTGGGGATCAAGAGACCCAGTACTTC	CASSQDFGDQETQYF
TRBV6-5	TRBJ1-4	few	TRBD1	16	TGTGCCAGCAGCCCATCTGGAGGACAGGGACTAGGAAAACTGTTTTTT	CASSPSGGQGLGKLFF
TRBV29-1	TRBJ2-2	few	.	14	TGCAGCGTACCCGATCCCTTTTATCCCGGGGAGCTGTTTTTT	CSVPDPFYPGELFF
TRBV15	TRBJ2-7	few	.	12	TGTGCCACCAGCAGACACTCCGGGACACAGTACTTC	CATSRHSGTQYF
TRBV20-1	TRBJ2-7	.	.	15	TGCAGTGCTAGAGGCCTCCGGGACTCTGTCTACGAGCAGTACTTC	CSARGLRDSVYEQYF
TRBV29-1	TRBJ1-1	few	.	11	TGCAGCGTTTCATGGGGCACTGAAGCTTTCTTT	CSVSWGTEAFF
TRBV7-2	TRBJ2-5	few	TRBD2	17	TGTGCCAGCAGCTTAAACTTTCGGGCGGGAGGTAAAGAGACCCAGTACTTC	CASSLNFRAGGKETQYF
TRBV7-6	TRBJ2-1	.	.	18	TGTGCCAGCAGCTTAGCGTTGGCCCAGGACCCCAACTACAATGAGCAGTTCTTC	CASSLALAQDPNYNEQFF
TRBV12-3/TRBV12-4	TRBJ1-1	.	.	16	TGTGCCAGCAGTTGGGGAGGGGCTTCGATCAGGGCTGAAGCTTTCTTT	CASSWGGASIRAEAFF
TRBV12-3/TRBV12-4	TRBJ1-4	.	.	14	TGTGCCAGCAGTTTAGCTCCGTTTAATGAAAAACTGTTTTTT	CASSLAPFNEKLFF
TRBV12-3/TRBV12-4	TRBJ2-7	.	TRBD2	18	TGTGCCAGCAGTTCGCCCGGGACTAGCGGATGGAATTACTACGAGCAGTACTTC	CASSSPGTSGWNYYEQYF